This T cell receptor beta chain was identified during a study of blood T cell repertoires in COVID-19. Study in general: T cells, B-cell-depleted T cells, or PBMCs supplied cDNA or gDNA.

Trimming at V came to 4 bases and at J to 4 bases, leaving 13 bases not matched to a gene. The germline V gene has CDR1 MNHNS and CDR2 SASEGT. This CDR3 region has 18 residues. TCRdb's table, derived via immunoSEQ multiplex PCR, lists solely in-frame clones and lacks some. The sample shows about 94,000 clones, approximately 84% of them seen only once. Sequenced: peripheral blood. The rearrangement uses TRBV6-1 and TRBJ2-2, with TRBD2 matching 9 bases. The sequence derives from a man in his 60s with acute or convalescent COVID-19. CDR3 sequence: CASSVLRGGVSSTGELFF. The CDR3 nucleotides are TGTGCCAGCAGTGTTTTACGCGGGGGGGTCTCTAGCACCGGGGAGCTGTTTTTT.